Listed below are T cell receptor beta chains from one sample, sequenced in a study of T cell repertoires in cytomegalovirus infection. TCRdb re-called the reads through MiXCR, storing one row per CDR3 protein. The sample shows 290,000 or so distinct CDR3 sequences, around 10% of them seen only once. Sequencing was performed on PBMCs. These receptors were taken from a human donor in good health (CMV status not recorded). Some clones in this sample may be carry-over from other donors' samples. CDR3s include the opening cysteine and the closing phenylalanine or tryptophan. Fields, in order: V gene, J gene, clone size, D gene, CDR3 protein, CDR3 DNA. A D gene is named only where the DNA matches it firmly. Some rows have no size entry. The others give once, few or many, or a class for an expanded clone.

v_call: TRBV25-1; j_call: TRBJ2-2; clone_size: few; d_call: .; cdr3_aa: CATRHRENTGELFF; cdr3_nt: TGTGCCACCAGACACAGGGAGAACACCGGGGAGCTGTTTTTT
v_call: TRBV19; j_call: TRBJ2-1; clone_size: few; d_call: .; cdr3_aa: CASSIGGDYTISYNEQFF; cdr3_nt: TGTGCCAGTAGTATAGGGGGAGACTATACAATCTCCTACAATGAGCAGTTCTTC
v_call: TRBV7-8; j_call: TRBJ1-6; clone_size: many; d_call: TRBD1; cdr3_aa: CASSLGVVGQGARITPLHF; cdr3_nt: TGTGCCAGCAGCTTAGGAGTCGTCGGGCAGGGGGCGCGGATTACACCCCTCCACTTT
v_call: TRBV7-2; j_call: TRBJ2-1; clone_size: many; d_call: .; cdr3_aa: CASSSGRHNEQFF; cdr3_nt: TGTGCCAGCAGCTCCGGGCGGCACAATGAGCAGTTCTTC
v_call: TRBV2; j_call: TRBJ2-5; clone_size: many; d_call: .; cdr3_aa: CASSEVSAGRETQYF; cdr3_nt: TGTGCCAGCAGTGAAGTAAGCGCGGGCCGAGAGACCCAGTACTTC
v_call: TRBV20-1; j_call: TRBJ2-4; clone_size: many; d_call: .; cdr3_aa: CSAREVGPAKNIQYF; cdr3_nt: TGCAGTGCTAGAGAGGTTGGCCCAGCCAAAAACATTCAGTACTTC
v_call: TRBV7-6; j_call: TRBJ2-5; clone_size: many; d_call: .; cdr3_aa: CASSLSTGVWETQYF; cdr3_nt: TGTGCCAGCAGCTTGTCAACGGGGGTGTGGGAGACCCAGTACTTC
v_call: TRBV7-2; j_call: TRBJ2-7; clone_size: many; d_call: .; cdr3_aa: CASSRGHQGWEQYF; cdr3_nt: TGTGCCAGCAGCCGTGGTCACCAGGGGTGGGAGCAGTACTTC
v_call: TRBV7-3; j_call: TRBJ1-1; clone_size: few; d_call: .; cdr3_aa: CASSWGPGKTEAFF; cdr3_nt: TGTGCCAGCAGCTGGGGACCAGGGAAGACTGAAGCTTTCTTT
v_call: TRBV7-9; j_call: TRBJ1-6; clone_size: many; d_call: .; cdr3_aa: CASSLSVSSPLHF; cdr3_nt: TGTGCCAGCAGCTTGTCGGTTTCTTCACCCCTCCACTTT
v_call: TRBV19; j_call: TRBJ2-5; clone_size: many; d_call: .; cdr3_aa: CASSMVGGQTQYF; cdr3_nt: TGTGCCAGTAGTATGGTGGGGGGACAGACCCAGTACTTC
v_call: TRBV20-1; j_call: TRBJ1-4; clone_size: .; d_call: .; cdr3_aa: CSARDPDSDEKLFF; cdr3_nt: TGCAGTGCTAGAGATCCGGACAGCGATGAAAAACTGTTTTTT
v_call: TRBV6-2/TRBV6-3; j_call: TRBJ2-1; clone_size: many; d_call: .; cdr3_aa: CASSLAAILNEQFF; cdr3_nt: TGTGCCAGCAGTTTAGCAGCAATTCTCAATGAGCAGTTCTTC
v_call: TRBV5-5; j_call: TRBJ2-3; clone_size: many; d_call: .; cdr3_aa: CASSFRGRSTDTQYF; cdr3_nt: TGTGCCAGCAGCTTCCGGGGAAGAAGCACAGATACGCAGTATTTT
v_call: TRBV20-1; j_call: TRBJ1-5; clone_size: few; d_call: .; cdr3_aa: CSARDRDSNQPQHF; cdr3_nt: TGCAGTGCTAGGGACAGAGATAGCAATCAGCCCCAGCATTTT
v_call: TRBV23-1; j_call: TRBJ1-1; clone_size: .; d_call: .; cdr3_aa: CARKSPAGNTEAFF; cdr3_nt: TGCGCCCGCAAGTCCCCCGCGGGGAACACTGAAGCTTTCTTT
v_call: TRBV28; j_call: TRBJ2-1; clone_size: many; d_call: .; cdr3_aa: CASSSMGGYNEQFF; cdr3_nt: TGTGCCAGCAGTTCTATGGGGGGATACAATGAGCAGTTCTTC
v_call: TRBV6-2/TRBV6-3; j_call: TRBJ2-6; clone_size: many; d_call: TRBD2; cdr3_aa: CASSYAGGSGANVLTF; cdr3_nt: TGTGCCAGCAGCTACGCGGGGGGCTCTGGGGCCAACGTCCTGACTTTC
v_call: TRBV28; j_call: TRBJ2-3; clone_size: many; d_call: TRBD2; cdr3_aa: CASRPLAGGGGADTQYF; cdr3_nt: TGTGCCAGCAGGCCACTAGCGGGGGGGGGGGGCGCAGATACGCAGTATTTT
v_call: TRBV28; j_call: TRBJ2-3; clone_size: many; d_call: .; cdr3_aa: CASSLRGAGNTQYF; cdr3_nt: TGTGCCAGCAGTTTAAGGGGGGCCGGGAATACGCAGTATTTT
v_call: TRBV28; j_call: TRBJ1-5; clone_size: many; d_call: .; cdr3_aa: CASSLGGQVNQPQHF; cdr3_nt: TGTGCCAGCAGTTTAGGGGGACAAGTCAATCAGCCCCAGCATTTT
v_call: TRBV2; j_call: TRBJ2-6; clone_size: many; d_call: .; cdr3_aa: CASSFQGNGANVLTF; cdr3_nt: TGTGCCAGCAGCTTTCAGGGTAACGGGGCCAACGTCCTGACTTTC
v_call: TRBV28; j_call: TRBJ2-5; clone_size: many; d_call: TRBD1; cdr3_aa: CASSQYRGPSEAQYF; cdr3_nt: TGTGCCAGCAGCCAATACAGGGGCCCGTCGGAGGCCCAGTACTTC
v_call: TRBV27; j_call: TRBJ2-1; clone_size: few; d_call: TRBD2; cdr3_aa: CASRPLAGNEQFF; cdr3_nt: TGTGCCAGCAGACCACTAGCGGGGAATGAGCAGTTCTTC
v_call: TRBV7-8; j_call: TRBJ2-3; clone_size: many; d_call: TRBD2; cdr3_aa: CASSRNGASGGSRFSTDTQYF; cdr3_nt: TGTGCCAGCAGCCGAAACGGGGCTAGCGGGGGTTCACGCTTTAGCACAGATACGCAGTATTTT
v_call: TRBV5-1; j_call: TRBJ1-1; clone_size: many; d_call: .; cdr3_aa: CASSLTAPVTEAFF; cdr3_nt: TGCGCCAGCAGCTTGACGGCCCCAGTGACTGAAGCTTTCTTT
v_call: TRBV19; j_call: TRBJ1-5; clone_size: many; d_call: .; cdr3_aa: CASRTKGNSNQPQHF; cdr3_nt: TGTGCCAGTAGGACCAAGGGAAATAGCAATCAGCCCCAGCATTTT
v_call: TRBV6-5; j_call: TRBJ1-2; clone_size: .; d_call: .; cdr3_aa: CASSLAQPHGLPTLYGYTF; cdr3_nt: TGTGCCAGCAGTTTGGCACAGCCGCACGGGTTACCGACCCTGTATGGCTACACCTTC
v_call: TRBV29-1; j_call: TRBJ1-1; clone_size: few; d_call: TRBD1; cdr3_aa: CSGLGQLNTEAFF; cdr3_nt: TGCAGCGGGCTGGGACAGCTGAACACTGAAGCTTTCTTT
v_call: TRBV28; j_call: TRBJ1-5; clone_size: few; d_call: .; cdr3_aa: CASSGGLKPQHF; cdr3_nt: TGTGCCAGCAGCGGGGGGCTAAAGCCCCAGCATTTT
v_call: TRBV15; j_call: TRBJ2-7; clone_size: once; d_call: TRBD2; cdr3_aa: CATSRDPGRYYEQYF; cdr3_nt: TGTGCCACCAGCAGAGATCCCGGGAGGTACTACGAGCAGTACTTC
v_call: TRBV28; j_call: TRBJ1-2; clone_size: many; d_call: .; cdr3_aa: CASRSGTGNYGYTF; cdr3_nt: TGTGCCAGCAGATCCGGGACTGGTAACTATGGCTACACCTTC
v_call: TRBV7-2; j_call: TRBJ2-7; clone_size: many; d_call: .; cdr3_aa: CASSFQVMYEQYF; cdr3_nt: TGTGCCAGCAGCTTTCAGGTTATGTACGAGCAGTACTTC
v_call: TRBV7-7; j_call: TRBJ1-1; clone_size: few; d_call: .; cdr3_aa: CASSRAGITEAFF; cdr3_nt: TGTGCTAGCAGCCGCGCAGGGATCACTGAAGCTTTCTTT
v_call: TRBV2; j_call: TRBJ1-4; clone_size: many; d_call: .; cdr3_aa: CASSEARTEGEKLFF; cdr3_nt: TGTGCCAGCAGTGAAGCCCGGACCGAGGGGGAAAAACTGTTTTTT
v_call: TRBV5-4; j_call: TRBJ2-3; clone_size: many; d_call: TRBD2; cdr3_aa: CASNRKRGGYQSTDTQYF; cdr3_nt: TGTGCCAGCAATCGTAAGCGGGGGGGCTACCAAAGCACAGATACGCAGTATTTT
v_call: TRBV20-1; j_call: TRBJ2-3; clone_size: many; d_call: TRBD2; cdr3_aa: CSAERGGGATDTQYF; cdr3_nt: TGCAGTGCGGAACGAGGCGGGGGGGCCACAGATACGCAGTATTTT
v_call: TRBV29-1; j_call: TRBJ2-1; clone_size: .; d_call: TRBD2; cdr3_aa: CSGTSVINYYNEQFF; cdr3_nt: TGCAGTGGGACTAGCGTGATTAATTACTACAATGAGCAGTTCTTC
v_call: TRBV7-8; j_call: TRBJ1-6; clone_size: many; d_call: .; cdr3_aa: CASSLMQGRSYNSPLHF; cdr3_nt: TGTGCCAGCAGCTTGATGCAAGGGCGCTCCTATAATTCACCCCTCCACTTT
v_call: TRBV4-1; j_call: TRBJ1-3; clone_size: many; d_call: .; cdr3_aa: CASSQDRGGNEVWNTIYF; cdr3_nt: TGCGCCAGCAGCCAAGATCGTGGGGGAAACGAAGTCTGGAACACCATATATTTT